This T cell receptor (beta chain) originates from a study of T-cell reconstitution after alpha-beta-depleted transplantation in children. V shed 6 bases, J shed 1 base, and the junction held 6 bases outside the gene matches. The CDR3 runs to 15 residues. During its preparation, the TCRbeta library received unique molecular identifiers. Each CDR3 protein gets one entry after TCRdb re-called the PCR reads with MiXCR. The sample has about 610,000 distinct CDR3 sequences; approximately 10% are singletons. The material was PBMCs from the stem cell graft donor, obtained from the stem cell graft. The rearrangement joins TRBV12-3 or TRBV12-4 to TRBJ2-5, with 9 bases matching TRBD2. The source is a human donor who donated a stem cell graft to a child with acute myeloid leukemia. The chain's CDR3 is CASRRGLAVQETQYF. DNA for the CDR3: TGTGCCAGCAGACGGGGACTAGCAGTCCAAGAGACCCAGTACTTC.